This record looks at one TCR beta chain sequence and its context. The data belong to a study of glioma-infiltrating T cells after dendritic cell vaccination. CDR3 length: 18 residues. V lost 2 bases to trimming and J lost 5 bases; unmatched junction nucleotides: 16. The method was immunoSEQ multiplex PCR; TCRdb's version includes in-frame clones alone and lacks a portion of them. The table has over 80,000 clones, over 75% seen once. Time point specified: after dendritic cell vaccination, including at tumor progression/relapse. The TCR comes from a human donor with glioblastoma. The chain recombines TRBV23-1 with TRBJ2-7, with TRBD2 matching over 9 bases. TRBV23-1 is flagged as an ORF with uncertain function. Specimen: blood, collected after dendritic cell vaccination. CDR3: CASSQHVRLAERADEQYV. The CDR3 nucleotides read TGCGCCAGCAGTCAACACGTAAGACTAGCGGAACGGGCAGACGAGCAGTACGTC.